The rows below give T cell receptor beta chains drawn from one sample of a study of blood T cells in healthy people across ages. TCRdb processed the 5' RACE reads anew with MiXCR; each CDR3 protein has one entry. The table shows 1.2 million to 1.5 million distinct CDR3 sequences, with around 59% occurring only once. The sample was blood. All receptors derive from a man in his late teens or twenties in good health. The CDR3 runs from the conserved cysteine through the conserved F or W. A D gene is named only where the DNA matches it firmly. The size of a clone is reported for some rows only, either as once, few or many, or as a class for expanded clones.

>TRBV6-1|NA|TRBJ2-7|TRBD1
CASRTGAYPYEQYF
TGTGCCAGCAGAACAGGGGCCTATCCTTACGAGCAGTACTTC
>TRBV27|many|TRBJ2-7|TRBD2
CASSVFLAGLPHEQYF
TGTGCCAGCAGTGTCTTCCTAGCGGGCCTCCCCCACGAGCAGTACTTC
>TRBV25-1|NA|TRBJ2-2|TRBD2
CASSETSGYTGELFF
TGTGCCAGCAGTGAAACTAGCGGATACACCGGGGAGCTGTTTTTT
>TRBV27|NA|TRBJ1-2|TRBD1
CASSSLDRSQGYTF
TGTGCCAGCAGTTCCCTGGACAGGTCTCAAGGCTACACCTTC
>TRBV20-1|few|TRBJ2-3|TRBD2
CSASGGDDTQYF
TGCAGTGCTAGCGGGGGGGACGATACGCAGTATTTT
>TRBV29-1|few|TRBJ1-1|TRBD1
CSGTGLNTEAFF
TGCAGCGGGACAGGGTTGAACACTGAAGCTTTCTTT
>TRBV12-3/TRBV12-4|NA|TRBJ1-1|NA
CASSLIKGLNTEAFF
TGTGCCAGCAGTTTAATAAAGGGACTAAACACTGAAGCTTTCTTT
>TRBV7-2|few|TRBJ2-3|TRBD2
CASSLPGLAGHTQYF
TGTGCCAGCAGCTTACCGGGACTAGCGGGACATACGCAGTATTTT
>TRBV15|NA|TRBJ1-6|NA
CATSRLKESVDSPLHF
TGTGCCACCAGCAGACTAAAAGAGTCTGTAGATTCACCCCTCCACTTT
>TRBV4-1|NA|TRBJ2-1|TRBD1
CASSQGQPSEQFF
TGCGCCAGCAGCCAGGGACAGCCCAGTGAGCAGTTCTTC
>TRBV2|NA|TRBJ2-1|TRBD2
CASSRPGTSYYEQFF
TGTGCCAGCAGTCGTCCCGGGACTAGTTACTATGAGCAGTTCTTC
>TRBV13|NA|TRBJ2-5|NA
CASTLDGEQYF
TGTGCCAGCACCTTGGATGGGGAGCAGTACTTC
>TRBV10-3|NA|TRBJ1-5|NA
CAISPEWTENQPQHF
TGTGCCATCAGCCCGGAATGGACAGAAAATCAGCCCCAGCATTTT